The sequence of this T cell receptor beta chain was determined in a study of OX40 agonist ivuxolimab in advanced cancers. Sequencing used immunoSEQ multiplex PCR; TCRdb keeps in-frame clones, though not all of them. The data hold about 62,000 clones, with almost 95% observed a single time. V lost 3 bases, J lost 6 bases, and 10 bases stayed unmatched. There are 15 residues in the CDR3. Germline values: CDR1 MGHRA, CDR2 YSYEKL. This clone occurred once. Sequences were derived from CD4+ or CD8+ T cells sorted from blood, sampled in a trial of the OX40 agonist ivuxolimab. The gene calls are TRBV4-1 and TRBJ2-7; TRBD2 aligns across 8 bases. This TCR was sampled from an adult with an advanced solid tumor such as melanoma, head and neck, liver or kidney cancer. CDR3 residues: CASSQGGLGEREQYF. Written as DNA, the CDR3 is TGCGCCAGCAGCCAGGGGGGACTAGGCGAACGCGAGCAGTACTTC.